This record looks at one T cell receptor (beta chain) sequence and its context. Its antigen is not known. These data originate in a study of T-cell memory formation after mild COVID-19. Study-wide context: There were largely donor-specific TCR clusters. Overall study results and limits: Some clones that responded were present in memory (sampled pre-infection), which suggests cross-reactive memory joined.

Looked up from germline, CDR1 is SGHVS and CDR2 is FQNEAQ. The CDR3 totals 17 residues. Trimming removed 7 bases from V and 0 bases from J, with 19 bases in between. UMIs and sample barcodes were carried by the TCR alpha and TCR beta cDNA libraries that 5'RACE produced using constant-segment primers. TCRdb called the 5' RACE reads again in MiXCR, with one record for every CDR3 protein. Among around 300,000 distinct CDR3 sequences listed, roughly an eighth were seen once. This clonotype was sampled from a young man who had mild COVID-19 (a few samples of this study predate the infection). Cell type and time point are not known. The sequenced material came from PBMCs or a T cell subset sorted from them (not recorded which). The rearrangement links TRBV7-8 to TRBJ1-3, with D maybe TRBD1 (5 bases). The CDR3 here is CASNRGTLKSSGNTIYF. The CDR3 nucleotides are TGTGCCAGCAACCGAGGGACTCTCAAAAGCTCTGGAAACACCATATATTTT.